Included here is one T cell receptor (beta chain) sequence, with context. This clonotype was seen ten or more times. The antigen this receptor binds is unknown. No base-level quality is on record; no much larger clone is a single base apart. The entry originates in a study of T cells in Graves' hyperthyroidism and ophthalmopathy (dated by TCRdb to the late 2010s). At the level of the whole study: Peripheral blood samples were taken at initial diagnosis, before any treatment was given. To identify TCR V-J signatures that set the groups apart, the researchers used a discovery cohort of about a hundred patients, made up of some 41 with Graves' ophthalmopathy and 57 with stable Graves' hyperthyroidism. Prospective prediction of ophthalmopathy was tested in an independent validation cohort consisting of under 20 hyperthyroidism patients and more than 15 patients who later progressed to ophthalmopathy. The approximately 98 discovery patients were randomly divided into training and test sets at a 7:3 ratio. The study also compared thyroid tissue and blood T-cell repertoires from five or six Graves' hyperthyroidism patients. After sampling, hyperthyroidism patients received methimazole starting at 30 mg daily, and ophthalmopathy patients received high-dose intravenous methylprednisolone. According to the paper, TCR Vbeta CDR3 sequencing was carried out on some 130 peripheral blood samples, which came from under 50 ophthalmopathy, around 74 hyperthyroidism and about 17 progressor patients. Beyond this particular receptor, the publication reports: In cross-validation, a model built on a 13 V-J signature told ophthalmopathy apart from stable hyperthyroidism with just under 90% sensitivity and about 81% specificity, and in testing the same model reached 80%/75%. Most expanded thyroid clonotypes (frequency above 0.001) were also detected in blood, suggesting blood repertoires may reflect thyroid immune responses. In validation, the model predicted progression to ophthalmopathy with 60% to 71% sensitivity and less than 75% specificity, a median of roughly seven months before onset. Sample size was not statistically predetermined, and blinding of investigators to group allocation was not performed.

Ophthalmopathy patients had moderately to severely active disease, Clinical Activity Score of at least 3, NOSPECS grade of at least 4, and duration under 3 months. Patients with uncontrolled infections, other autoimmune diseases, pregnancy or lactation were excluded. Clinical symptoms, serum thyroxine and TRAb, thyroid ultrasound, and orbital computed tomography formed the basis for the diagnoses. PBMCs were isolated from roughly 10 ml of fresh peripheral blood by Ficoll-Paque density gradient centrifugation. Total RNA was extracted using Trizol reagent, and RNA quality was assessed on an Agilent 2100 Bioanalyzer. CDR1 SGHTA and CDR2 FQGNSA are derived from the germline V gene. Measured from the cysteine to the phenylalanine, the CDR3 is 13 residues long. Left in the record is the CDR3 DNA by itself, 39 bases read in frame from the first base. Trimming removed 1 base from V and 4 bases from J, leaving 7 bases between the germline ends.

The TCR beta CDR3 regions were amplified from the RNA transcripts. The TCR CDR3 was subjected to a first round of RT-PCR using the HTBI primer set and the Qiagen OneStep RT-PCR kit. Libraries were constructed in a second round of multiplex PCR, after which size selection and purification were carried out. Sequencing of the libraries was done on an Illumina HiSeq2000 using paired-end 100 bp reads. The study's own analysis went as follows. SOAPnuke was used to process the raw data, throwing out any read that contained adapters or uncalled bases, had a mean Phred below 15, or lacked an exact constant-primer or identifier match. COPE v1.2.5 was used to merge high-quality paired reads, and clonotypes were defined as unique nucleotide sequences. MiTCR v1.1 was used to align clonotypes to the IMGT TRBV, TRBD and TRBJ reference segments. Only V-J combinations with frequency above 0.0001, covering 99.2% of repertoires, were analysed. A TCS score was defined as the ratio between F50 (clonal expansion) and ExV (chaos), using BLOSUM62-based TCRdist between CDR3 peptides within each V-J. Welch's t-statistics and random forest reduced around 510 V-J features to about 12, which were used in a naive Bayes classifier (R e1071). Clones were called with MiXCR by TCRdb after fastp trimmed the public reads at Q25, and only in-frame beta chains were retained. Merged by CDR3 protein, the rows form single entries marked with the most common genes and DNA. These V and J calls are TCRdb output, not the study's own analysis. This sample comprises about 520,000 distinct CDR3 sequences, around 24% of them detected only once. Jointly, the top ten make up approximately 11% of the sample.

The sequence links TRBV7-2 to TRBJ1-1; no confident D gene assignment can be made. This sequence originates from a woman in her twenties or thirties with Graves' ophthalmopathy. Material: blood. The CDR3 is CASSLGGITEAFF. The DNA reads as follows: TGTGCCAGCAGCTTAGGTGGGATCACTGAAGCTTTCTTT.